The present TCR beta chain was sequenced within a study of blood T cell repertoires in COVID-19. The wider study: Acute and convalescent COVID-19 samples came from the United States, Italy and Spain. The analysed material was cDNA or gDNA that came from T cells, B-cell-depleted T cells, or PBMCs.

Original processing methods: Amplifying reference gene primers gave estimates of nucleated cell counts. Data came from immunoSEQ multiplex PCR; TCRdb stores just in-frame clones and leaves some out. The V and J calls and clone size are taken from that table; D and trimming were inferred from the DNA. The sample includes around 250,000 clones, roughly 90% of them seen just once. The receptor comes from a woman between 40 and 50 years old who had recovered from COVID-19. Sequenced sample: peripheral blood.

The CDR3 loop is CASSLPYAGGETQYF. CDR3 nucleotide sequence: TGTGCCAGCAGCTTACCGTACGCGGGAGGGGAGACCCAGTACTTC. The chain is built from TRBV11-2 and TRBJ2-5; 9 bases match TRBD2. Germline V lookup: CDR1 SGHAT, CDR2 FQNNGV. After removal of 2 bases from V and 5 bases from J, the junction contained 6 bases not matched to a gene. This CDR3 is 15 amino acids long. Complete variable domain (other parts from reference TRBV11-2 and TRBJ2-5): EAGVAQSPRYKIIEKRQSVAFWCNPISGHATLYWYQQILGQGPKLLIQFQNNGVVDDSQLPKDRFSAERLKGVDSTLKIQPAKLEDSAVYLCASSLPYAGGETQYFGPGTRLLVL.